The 17 T cell receptor beta chains reported below all come from one sample, sequenced in a study of blood T cells in healthy people across ages. Primers used in a second PCR of about 6 to 11 cycles were a sample-barcoded 5' primer and a J-beta primer mix. From the 5' RACE reads, TCRdb called clonotypes with MiXCR, one entry per CDR3 protein. The table shows 700,000 to 900,000 distinct CDR3 sequences, with about 48% occurring only once. Sequenced: blood. The receptors come from a man older than 75 in good health.

V usage is TRBV20-1 and J usage is TRBJ2-4; D gene ambiguous. The closer fit of TRBJ2-5 to the DNA end suggests the J call may be wrong. This CDR3 contains 15 residues. Germline CDR1 and CDR2: DFQATT and SNEGSKA (reference sequence). CDR3 loop: CSANSRTPTRETQYF. The DNA for the CDR3 is TGCAGTGCTAACTCCCGGACCCCTACGAGGGAGACCCAGTACTTC.

There are a few counts of this clonotype. The rearrangement links TRBV4-2 to TRBJ1-2; D not resolved. V gave up 0 bases and J gave up 8 bases, with 16 bases separating them. The CDR3 totals 15 residues. Germline values: CDR1 LGHNA, CDR2 YNFKEQ. The CDR3 sequence is CASSQDPGYRAGYTF. The DNA for the CDR3 is TGTGCCAGCAGCCAAGATCCGGGGTACAGAGCAGGCTACACCTTC.

The V and J genes are TRBV9 and TRBJ2-3; 13 bases align to TRBD2. Germline trimming cut 4 bases from V and 6 bases from J; bases unmatched to any gene: 8. The germline gives CDR1 SGDLS, CDR2 YYNGEE. This CDR3 spans 16 amino acids. The CDR3 DNA reads TGTGCCAGCAGCCTCCGGACTAGCGGGAGCTCTGATACGCAGTATTTT. It translates to CASSLRTSGSSDTQYF.

This clonotype appeared a few times. V usage is TRBV4-1 and J usage is TRBJ2-7, with TRBD2 identical over 7 bases. This CDR3 region has 15 residues. The trim removed 1 base at V and 0 bases at J, leaving 3 bases unmatched. CDR1 and CDR2 from the germline V gene are MGHRA and YSYEKL. The CDR3 nucleotides read TGCGCCAGCAGCCAAGGGGGAGGGTACTCCTACGAGCAGTACTTC. Translating it yields CASSQGGGYSYEQYF.

This chain links TRBV5-1 with TRBJ2-4; 7 bases agree with TRBD2. The J call may be wrong; the DNA end is better matched by TRBJ2-7. In germline, CDR1 is SGHRS, CDR2 YFSETQ. The CDR3 runs 16 residues. In DNA form, the CDR3 reads TGCGCCAGCAGCCCTTTAGGCGGGGGTCTTGGAAGCGAGCAGTACTTC. Translating gives CASSPLGGGLGSEQYF.

CDR3 in amino acids: CAWSETQGFGTEAFF. The CDR3 region has the DNA TGTGCCTGGAGTGAAACACAGGGCTTCGGCACTGAAGCTTTCTTT. The chain has TRBV30 and TRBJ1-1; maybe TRBD1 (6 bases). The CDR3 sequence is 15 residues long. Germline V CDR1 and CDR2: GTSNPN, SVGIG (reference sequence). V was trimmed by 1 base and J by 4 bases, leaving 16 bases between them. The full variable domain, with the rest looked up from reference TRBV30 and TRBJ1-1, is SQTIHQWPATLVQPVGSPLSLECTVEGTSNPNLYWYRQAAGRGLQLLFYSVGIGQISSEVPQNLSASRPQDRQFILSSKKLLLSDSGFYLCAWSETQGFGTEAFFGQGTRLTVV.

Points on this clonotype: Relative to the germline gene, one junction end is altered; a read error may explain this. This chain uses TRBV4-2 with TRBJ2-2; TRBD2 aligns across 14 bases. This CDR3 is 19 amino acids long. Germline V lookup: CDR1 LGHNA, CDR2 YNFKEQ. The CDR3 loop is CASSHPGLAGVVGTGELFF. The CDR3 nucleotides are TGTGCCAGTAGCCACCCGGGACTAGCGGGAGTCGTTGGCACCGGGGAGCTGTTTTTT.

The rearrangement joins TRBV11-2 to TRBJ1-2, with TRBD1 matching over 10 bases. This CDR3 region has 18 residues. CDR1 SGHAT and CDR2 FQNNGV come from the germline V gene. Unmatched junction bases numbered 11, after V lost 4 bases and J lost 0 bases. The CDR3 DNA follows: TGTGCCAGCAGCTCCCTCCGGACAGGGGGATTAACTAACTATGGCTACACCTTC. Amino acids: CASSSLRTGGLTNYGYTF. The whole variable domain, remainder taken from reference TRBV11-2 and TRBJ1-2, is EAGVAQSPRYKIIEKRQSVAFWCNPISGHATLYWYQQILGQGPKLLIQFQNNGVVDDSQLPKDRFSAERLKGVDSTLKIQPAKLEDSAVYLCASSSLRTGGLTNYGYTFGSGTRLTVV.

Turning to this clonotype: The DNA is left out, because the CDR3 cannot be placed on it with certainty; the CDR3 is given as TCRdb lists it. The chain combines TRBV21-1 with TRBJ1-2; the D call TRBD1 from the table was never checked on the DNA. TRBV21-1 corresponds to a pseudogene. The CDR3 numbers 18 amino acids, ends counted. The CDR3: CASSKVGPGAPTLWGHTF.

This clonotype was picked up a small number of times. The chain links TRBV7-8 to TRBJ2-1; D might be TRBD2 (6 bases). This CDR3 region has 15 residues. Germline V gene data show CDR1 as SGHVS and CDR2 as FQNEAQ. Trimming removed 8 bases from V and 7 bases from J, with 21 bases in between. CDR3 in DNA: TGTGCCAGCGGGGACTGGCGGGATAAGATGAATGAGCAGTTCTTC. Translating it yields CASGDWRDKMNEQFF.

The J gene is TRBJ2-5, the V gene TRBV14; D unclear. Germline loops: CDR1 SGHDN, CDR2 FVKESK. The V end lost 1 base, the J end lost 3 bases, and 9 bases lay between the germline ends. The CDR3 spans 14 residues. As DNA, the CDR3 is TGTGCCAGCAGCCAAGTCGCGAAGGAAGAGACCCAGTACTTC. Translating it yields CASSQVAKEETQYF.

As to this clonotype: Since the CDR3 does not end with the conserved phenylalanine or tryptophan, this likely comes from a read error. The chain joins TRBV14 to TRBJ2-1; D is uncertain. This CDR3 spans 13 amino acids. Between the trimmed V and J ends, which lost 4 bases and 4 bases, there was a span of 8 bases. Germline V gene data show CDR1 as SGHDN and CDR2 as FVKESK. The CDR3, as DNA: TGTGCCAGCAGCCCCCCAAATTACAATGAGCAGTTCCTC. Amino acids: CASSPPNYNEQFL.

The V gene is TRBV5-5, the J gene TRBJ1-6, with a tentative D call TRBD1 (5 bases). Trimming removed 3 bases from V and 9 bases from J, with 13 bases in between. The CDR3 loop spans 14 amino acids. Germline CDR1 is SGHKS and CDR2 is YYEKEE (reference sequence). DNA for the CDR3: TGTGCCAGCAGCTCCCAGGGTCCATTTTCACCCCTCCACTTT. This encodes CASSSQGPFSPLHF.

A few counts support this clonotype. The chain carries TRBV18 and TRBJ1-5; D not certain. This CDR3 is 14 amino acids long. The germline V gene encodes CDR1 KGHSH and CDR2 LQKENI. The V and J ends lost 2 bases and 4 bases respectively, with 9 bases between them. Here the CDR3 DNA reads TGTGCCAGCTCACCAAGGCCAGCAAATCAGCCCCAGCATTTT. Protein product: CASSPRPANQPQHF.

The chain employs TRBV28 and TRBJ2-5; the D is unclear. Trimming left V 3 bases short and J 0 bases short, with 8 bases between. This CDR3 is built from 14 residues. Germline lookup yields CDR1 MDHEN and CDR2 SYDVKM. The CDR3 sequence: CASSFLANQETQYF. CDR3 DNA sequence: TGTGCCAGCAGTTTCTTGGCTAACCAAGAGACCCAGTACTTC.

This clonotype appeared a few times. The V and J genes are TRBV25-1 and TRBJ2-7, with D perhaps assigned TRBD1 or TRBD2 (5 bases each). This CDR3 is 14 amino acids long. Per germline, CDR1 MGHDK and CDR2 SYGVNS. Trimming removed 4 bases from V and 9 bases from J, with 19 bases in between. This CDR3 is CASSATGPGPTQYF. The CDR3, as DNA: TGTGCCAGCAGTGCGACGGGACCGGGGCCTACGCAGTACTTC.

The chain links TRBV28 to TRBJ1-5; maybe TRBD1 (5 bases). This CDR3 contains 18 residues. The germline V gene has CDR1 MDHEN and CDR2 SYDVKM. The V end lost 5 bases, the J end lost 5 bases, and 25 bases lay between the germline ends. The CDR3 bases are TGTGCCAGCAGTCCCCCGGATACAGGCCATCTCATCGATCAGCCCCAGCATTTT. Residues: CASSPPDTGHLIDQPQHF.